The T cell receptor (beta chain) under discussion was sequenced for a study of T cell changes during pregnancy in multiple sclerosis. Data came from immunoSEQ multiplex PCR; TCRdb stores just in-frame clones and leaves some out. The table has about 59,000 clones, 92% seen once. Here the sequenced sample was peripheral blood, taken in the second trimester of pregnancy. The source of this sequence is a female donor in good health, enrolled as a control in a pregnancy study.

This CDR3 is CASSPGQGEQPQHF. CDR3 DNA: TGTGCCAGCTCACCGGGACAGGGAGAACAGCCCCAGCATTTT. This rearrangement joins TRBV18 to TRBJ1-5, with TRBD1 identical over 9 bases. The ends lost 3 bases at V and 7 bases at J; junction bases unmatched: 4. Germline CDR1 and CDR2: KGHSH and LQKENI. The CDR3 spans 14 residues.